A single sample is the source of the 17 T cell receptor beta chains below, sequenced in a study of PD-L1 blockade in urothelial cancer. The data were produced by immunoSEQ multiplex PCR, yet TCRdb's version contains in-frame clones alone and is incomplete. The data hold more than 40,000 clones, with roughly 86% observed a single time. Source: PBMCs, taken around atezolizumab (anti-PD-L1) treatment. Receptor source: a man aged 55 to 70 with urothelial cancer.

The V gene is TRBV10-3, the J gene TRBJ2-1; 7 positions agree with TRBD1. CDR3 size: 17 residues. J gave up 6 bases and V 2 bases, and 13 bases lay outside the gene matches. Looked up from germline, CDR1 is ENHRY and CDR2 is SYGVKD. The CDR3, as DNA: TGTGCCATCAGTGAGACCAAACAGGGGCCCTACTCCAATGAGCAGTTCTTC. Amino acid sequence: CAISETKQGPYSNEQFF.

The CDR3 loop is CASSPSPTSAYEQYF. In DNA form, the CDR3 reads TGTGCCAGCAGCCCTTCCCCGACTAGCGCTTACGAGCAGTACTTC. The rearrangement links TRBV9 to TRBJ2-7, with 8 bases that match TRBD2. The CDR3 runs 15 residues. Per germline, CDR1 SGDLS and CDR2 YYNGEE. V lost 4 bases to trimming and J lost 4 bases; unmatched junction nucleotides: 10. Combining the CDR3 with reference TRBV9 and TRBJ2-7 gives the whole variable domain DSGVTQTPKHLITATGQRVTLRCSPRSGDLSVYWYQQSLDQGLQFLIQYYNGEERAKGNILERFSAQQFPDLHSELNLSSLELGDSALYFCASSPSPTSAYEQYFGPGTRLTVT.

The chain uses TRBV9 and TRBJ2-3; 10 bases match TRBD1. The trim removed 5 bases at V and 2 bases at J, leaving 11 bases unmatched. This CDR3 region has 17 residues. The germline CDR1 and CDR2 sequences are SGDLS and YYNGEE. The CDR3 DNA reads TGTGCCAGCAGTATAACAGCCGGGACAGGGGTCACAGATACGCAGTATTTT. Its protein product is CASSITAGTGVTDTQYF.

The chain uses TRBV19 and TRBJ1-5, with 7 bases matching TRBD1. The CDR3 consists of 14 residues. Germline CDR1 is LNHDA and CDR2 is SQIVND (reference sequence). The V segment lost 6 bases and the J segment 1 base; nucleotides outside the gene matches: 3. The chain's CDR3 is CASRVQGSNQPQHF. The CDR3 nucleotides are TGTGCCAGTAGAGTACAGGGGAGCAATCAGCCCCAGCATTTT.

This chain joins TRBV19 and TRBJ1-3, with 8 nucleotides matching TRBD1. Germline V gene lookup returns CDR1 LNHDA and CDR2 SQIVND (reference sequence). Trimming cost V 2 bases and J 0 bases; bases outside gene matches: 6. The length of the CDR3 is 17 residues. The CDR3 sequence: CASSILSTGGSGNTIYF. The CDR3 DNA reads as TGTGCCAGTAGTATACTAAGTACAGGGGGCTCTGGAAACACCATATATTTT. The variable domain in full, completed from reference TRBV19 and TRBJ1-3, reads DGGITQSPKYLFRKEGQNVTLSCEQNLNHDAMYWYRQDPGQGLRLIYYSQIVNDFQKGDIAEGYSVSREKKESFPLTVTSAQKNPTAFYLCASSILSTGGSGNTIYFGEGSWLTVV.

The chain combines TRBV5-6 with TRBJ1-3; D gene uncertain. Deletions cut 2 bases from V and 2 bases from J, with 5 bases between. This CDR3 comprises 13 residues. CDR1 is SGHDT, CDR2 YYEEEE, per germline. The CDR3 coding sequence is TGTGCCAGCAGCTTTTACACTGGAAACACCATATATTTT. Its protein is CASSFYTGNTIYF.

V gene TRBV18 combines with J gene TRBJ2-1; 10 bases are a match to TRBD1. The CDR3 length is 16 residues. The trim removed 3 bases at V and 7 bases at J, leaving 9 bases unmatched. Germline V lookup: CDR1 KGHSH, CDR2 LQKENI. This chain's CDR3 is CASSPEGTGERNEQFF. DNA for the CDR3: TGTGCCAGCTCACCTGAGGGGACAGGGGAGAGGAATGAGCAGTTCTTC.

The chain links TRBV11-2 to TRBJ2-1; the match to TRBD2 covers 7 bases. V gave up 5 bases and J gave up 5 bases; unmatched junction bases: 12. The CDR3 covers 16 residues. Germline V CDR1 and CDR2: SGHAT, FQNNGV. CDR3 bases: TGTGCCAGCAGCCCCACGCGGCTAGCGGCCAACAATGAGCAGTTCTTC. Protein product: CASSPTRLAANNEQFF. The entire variable domain, with the rest obtained from reference TRBV11-2 and TRBJ2-1, is as follows: EAGVAQSPRYKIIEKRQSVAFWCNPISGHATLYWYQQILGQGPKLLIQFQNNGVVDDSQLPKDRFSAERLKGVDSTLKIQPAKLEDSAVYLCASSPTRLAANNEQFFGPGTRLTVL.

V and J are TRBV19 and TRBJ1-1, with TRBD1 matching over 7 bases. CDR1 is LNHDA, CDR2 SQIVND, per germline (reference sequence). This CDR3 comprises 14 residues. In DNA form, the CDR3 reads TGTGCAGCAGGGGGGTTACAAAAAAACACTGAAGCTTTCTTT. Residues: CAAGGLQKNTEAFF. The full variable domain, in which reference TRBV19 and TRBJ1-1 provide the parts outside the CDR3, is DGGITQSPKYLFRKEGQNVTLSCEQNLNHDAMYWYRQDPGQGLRLIYYSQIVNDFQKGDIAEGYSVSREKKESFPLTVTSAQKNPTAFYLCAAGGLQKNTEAFFGQGTRLTVV.

The V and J genes are TRBV10-1 and TRBJ2-3; TRBD2 aligns across 12 bases. The CDR3 is 18 amino acids. In germline, CDR1 is WNHNN, CDR2 SYGVQD (reference sequence). J lost 2 bases, V lost 6 bases, and 12 bases had no gene match. CDR3 residues: CASSLAGGGPKDTDTQYF. The CDR3 DNA reads as TGCGCCAGCAGCCTAGCGGGAGGGGGACCGAAAGACACAGATACGCAGTATTTT.

This clone has just one count. The sample carries other DNA sequences with the same CDR3. This chain connects TRBV5-1 to TRBJ2-7; 9 bases fit TRBD1. The CDR3 has 14 residues. The germline V gene has CDR1 SGHRS and CDR2 YFSETQ. The trim removed 0 bases at V and 2 bases at J, leaving 0 bases unmatched. The CDR3 protein is CASSLGQGAYEQYF. CDR3 nucleotides: TGCGCCAGCAGCTTGGGACAGGGGGCCTACGAGCAGTACTTC.

The gene calls are TRBV9 and TRBJ1-2; D gene ambiguous. Germline-derived CDR1 and CDR2 are SGDLS and YYNGEE. This CDR3 comprises 19 residues. V was shortened by 3 bases and J by 3 bases, with 27 bases between the two germline ends. CDR3 DNA: TGTGCCAGCAGCGCAGCTGGGGTTTCTCTGGAGGGCTCGGACTATGGCTACACCTTC. Its protein product is CASSAAGVSLEGSDYGYTF.

V and J are TRBV30 and TRBJ1-4, with D possibly matching TRBD1 (6 bases). V was clipped by 8 bases and J by 4 bases, with 14 bases between them. CDR3 length equals 13 residues. Germline V gene sequence: CDR1 GTSNPN, CDR2 SVGIG (reference sequence). CDR3 coding DNA: TGTGCCCGCTCAGGGGCGATTAATGAAAAACTGTTTTTT. Its translation: CARSGAINEKLFF.

The chain is built from TRBV7-9 and TRBJ2-1, with 8 bases identical to TRBD2. V gave up 2 bases and J gave up 7 bases; unmatched junction bases: 13. The CDR3 runs 17 residues. Germline values: CDR1 SEHNR, CDR2 FQNEAQ (reference sequence). The chain's CDR3 is CASSLQRWAGGMNEQFF. The DNA of the CDR3 is TGTGCCAGCAGCTTACAACGTTGGGCGGGAGGTATGAATGAGCAGTTCTTC.

The genes are TRBV28 and TRBJ2-7, with no clear D. Germline V gene sequence: CDR1 MDHEN, CDR2 SYDVKM. The CDR3 covers 15 residues. V shed 1 base and J shed 3 bases, with 13 bases lying between them. The CDR3 bases are TGTGCCAGCAGTTTATACTGGAGAACAAGCTACGAGCAGTACTTC. Amino acid sequence: CASSLYWRTSYEQYF. Based on the CDR3 plus reference TRBV28 and TRBJ2-7, the full variable domain is DVKVTQSSRYLVKRTGEKVFLECVQDMDHENMFWYRQDPGLGLRLIYFSYDVKMKEKGDIPEGYSVSREKKERFSLILESASTNQTSMYLCASSLYWRTSYEQYFGPGTRLTVT.

V and J are TRBV21-1 and TRBJ2-7; the table names TRBD2, a call not compared with the DNA. TRBV21-1 is listed as a pseudogene. The CDR3 has 15 amino acids. The CDR3 DNA follows: TGTGCCAGCAGCAAAGTTCGGCAGACTAGCTACGAGCAGTACTTC. Its translation: CASSKVRQTSYEQYF.

The chain has TRBV30 and TRBJ1-2; a possible D gene is TRBD1 (6 bases). The CDR3 extends over 13 amino acids. Trimming pared 4 bases from V and 8 bases from J, leaving 17 bases between. Germline V gene sequence: CDR1 GTSNPN, CDR2 SVGIG (reference sequence). In nucleotides, the CDR3 is TGTGCCTGGACCCCGAGCGGGGGCAAGGGCTACACCTTC. The encoded protein is CAWTPSGGKGYTF. Variable domain in full (rest from reference TRBV30 and TRBJ1-2): SQTIHQWPATLVQPVGSPLSLECTVEGTSNPNLYWYRQAAGRGLQLLFYSVGIGQISSEVPQNLSASRPQDRQFILSSKKLLLSDSGFYLCAWTPSGGKGYTFGSGTRLTVV.